The clone carrying this TCR beta chain was recorded only once. Measured with immunoSEQ multiplex PCR; TCRdb has only the in-frame clones, and not every one. The sample includes some 43,000 clones, roughly 86% of them seen just once. The sample originates from a study of OX40 agonist ivuxolimab in advanced cancers. The CDR3 length is 18 residues. The V and J ends lost 7 bases and 4 bases respectively, with 25 bases between them. Germline V gives CDR1 MDHEN, CDR2 SYDVKM. The chain is built from TRBV28 and TRBJ1-4; weak D call: TRBD1 (5 bases). The origin of this receptor is an adult with an advanced solid tumor such as melanoma, head and neck, liver or kidney cancer. This specimen was CD4+ or CD8+ T cells sorted from blood, taken in a trial of the OX40 agonist ivuxolimab. CDR3 DNA sequence: TGTGCCAGCAACCCCAGGGCACTCTTACCCCAGTTTAATGAAAAACTGTTTTTT. It specifies CASNPRALLPQFNEKLFF. Full variable domain (rest looked up from reference TRBV28 and TRBJ1-4): DVKVTQSSRYLVKRTGEKVFLECVQDMDHENMFWYRQDPGLGLRLIYFSYDVKMKEKGDIPEGYSVSREKKERFSLILESASTNQTSMYLCASNPRALLPQFNEKLFFGSGTQLSVL.